Listed below are T cell receptor beta chains from one sample, sequenced in a study of cytomegalovirus exposure and HLA in healthy donors. Measured with immunoSEQ multiplex PCR; TCRdb has only the in-frame clones, and not every one. Among 130,000 or so clones listed, around 66% were seen once. Sequences were obtained from PBMCs. These receptor sequences come from a woman between 55 and 75 years old in good health and CMV-seronegative. Each CDR3 is given with its conserved first and last residue.

cdr3_length	v_call	j_call	cdr3_aa
16	TRBV9	TRBJ2-5	CASSVAAASGQETQYF
16	TRBV7-6	TRBJ1-3	CASSLSVTLSGNTIYF
15	TRBV6-1	TRBJ1-5	CASSEYGGSNQPQHF
15	TRBV7-9	TRBJ1-2	CASSLGGRLDYGYTF
13	TRBV28	TRBJ1-4	CATLGQGREKLFF
14	TRBV15	TRBJ1-2	CATSRLTGAYGYTF
12	TRBV6-5	TRBJ1-6	CASSYRSSPLHF
15	TRBV5-1	TRBJ2-1	CASSNSGSSYNEQFF
13	TRBV5-6	TRBJ2-3	CASSLAPQDTQYF
14	TRBV4-3	TRBJ1-1	CASSQAGQGEEAFF
15	TRBV19	TRBJ2-2	CASSIGGGAAGELFF
16	TRBV18	TRBJ2-1	CASSPLTSLSWGEQFF
13	TRBV19	TRBJ2-7	CASSIGQGGEQYF
16	TRBV5-1	TRBJ2-7	CASSLDGTGLYYEQYF
16	TRBV4-2	TRBJ2-7	CASSPGRGVRLREQYF
13	TRBV27	TRBJ1-2	CASSRVDGYGYTF
14	TRBV14	TRBJ2-2	CASSQATGAGELFF
16	TRBV7-9	TRBJ2-3	CSSSLMASGISDTQYF
15	TRBV19	TRBJ1-5	CASRRDLTGNQPQHF
14	TRBV10-3	TRBJ2-5	CATMRTPNQETQYF
14	TRBV7-6	TRBJ2-7	CASSLGAGSYEQYF
15	TRBV6-5	TRBJ1-1	CASSYSWSMETEAFF
15	TRBV25-1	TRBJ1-1	CASSEGGRGRAEAFF
15	TRBV29-1	TRBJ2-6	CSVEEGGAGANVLTF
13	TRBV12-5	TRBJ1-1	CASGLSPNTEAFF
14	TRBV5-1	TRBJ2-1	CASGSSGIGNEQFF
15	TRBV9	TRBJ2-7	CASSVGFAGSYEQYF
15	TRBV5-1	TRBJ2-4	CASSLVSRQGNIQYF
15	TRBV2	TRBJ2-7	CASSEGQFIAYEQYF
18	TRBV4-3	TRBJ2-3	CASSQARGRGRPTDTQYF
14	TRBV6-1	TRBJ1-5	CASSEHGVGQPQHF
13	TRBV5-4	TRBJ1-1	CASSLGGNTEAFF
13	TRBV7-9	TRBJ2-1	CASSSWTSDEQFF
17	TRBV15	TRBJ2-7	CATSRDLSVGGVYEQYF
13	TRBV6-4	TRBJ1-2	CASGVRDCYGYTF
21	TRBV21-1	TRBJ2-7	CASSKWGGRRRGAGFCYEQYF
12	TRBV7-9	TRBJ2-7	CASSLGGDSRYF
12	TRBV28	TRBJ2-5	CASSRLQETQYF
14	TRBV7-8	TRBJ2-7	CASSSTGTGGEQYF
16	TRBV28	TRBJ2-7	CASIPIIGPIDNEQYF
11	TRBV20-1	TRBJ2-7	CSVTDTYEQYF
14	TRBV27	TRBJ1-4	CASSQQGVNEKLFF
14	TRBV9	TRBJ2-3	CASSVAGLTDTQYF
11	TRBV19	TRBJ2-2	CASYSSGELFF
18	TRBV7-2	TRBJ2-1	CASSLEATRGLPYNEQFF
15	TRBV14	TRBJ2-7	CASSQDFRGRYEQYF
14	TRBV19	TRBJ2-7	CASSIGTGGYEQYF
15	TRBV11-2	TRBJ1-2	CASSSSLQGAVGYTF
15	TRBV5-1	TRBJ2-7	CASSLMREGHAEQYF
16	TRBV9	TRBJ2-1	CASSVGGRVTYNEQFF
12	TRBV25-1	TRBJ2-7	CASSTSSYEQYF
12	TRBV25-1	TRBJ2-5	CASSERRGRQYF
14	TRBV2	TRBJ1-6	CASSEVPNNSPLHF